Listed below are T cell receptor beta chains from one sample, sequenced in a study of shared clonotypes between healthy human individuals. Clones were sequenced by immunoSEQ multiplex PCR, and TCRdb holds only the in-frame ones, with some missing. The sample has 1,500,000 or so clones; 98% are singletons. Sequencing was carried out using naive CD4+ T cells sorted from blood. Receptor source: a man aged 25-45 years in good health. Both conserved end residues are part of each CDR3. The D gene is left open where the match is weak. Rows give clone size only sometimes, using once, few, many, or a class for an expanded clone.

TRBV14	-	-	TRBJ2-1	CASSQDRRITGRTEQFF	TGTGCCAGCAGCCAAGATCGCCGCATTACGGGACGGACAGAGCAGTTCTTC
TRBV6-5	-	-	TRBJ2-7	CASSYGGLYEQYF	TGTGCCAGCAGTTACGGGGGACTCTACGAGCAGTACTTC
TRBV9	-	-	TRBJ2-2	CASKGTTSKLFF	TGTGCCAGCAAGGGGACAACCTCAAAGCTGTTTTTT
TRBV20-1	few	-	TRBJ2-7	CSARGYEQYF	TGCAGTGCTAGGGGATACGAGCAGTACTTC
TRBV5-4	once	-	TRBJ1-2	CASSPLGSSYGYTF	TGTGCCAGCAGCCCGCTCGGGAGTTCCTATGGCTACACCTTC
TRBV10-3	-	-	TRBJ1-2	CAIAPSPEGYGYTF	TGTGCCATCGCTCCTTCACCCGAGGGTTATGGCTACACCTTC
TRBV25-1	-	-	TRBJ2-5	CASSFAFETQYF	TGTGCCAGCAGTTTTGCGTTTGAGACCCAGTACTTC
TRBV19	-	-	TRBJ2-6	CASSKTHSGANVLTF	TGTGCCAGTAGTAAGACCCATTCTGGGGCCAACGTCCTGACTTTC
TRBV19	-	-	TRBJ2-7	CASSTDDPRGYYEQYF	TGTGCCAGTAGTACCGACGATCCCCGAGGGTACTACGAGCAGTACTTC
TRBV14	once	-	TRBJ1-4	CASSPTNIRFNEKLFF	TGTGCCAGCAGCCCCACAAACATCCGCTTTAATGAAAAACTGTTTTTT
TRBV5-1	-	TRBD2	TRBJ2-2	CASSLVSGTNTGELFF	TGCGCCAGCAGCTTGGTGAGCGGGACGAACACCGGGGAGCTGTTTTTT
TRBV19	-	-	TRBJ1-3	CASDSDGNTIYF	TGTGCCAGCGACAGTGACGGAAACACCATATATTTT
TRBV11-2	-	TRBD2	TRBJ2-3	CASSLDRAGGTDTQYF	TGTGCCAGCAGCTTAGATAGGGCGGGGGGCACAGATACGCAGTATTTT
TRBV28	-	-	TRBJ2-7	CASRENRDLTYEQYF	TGTGCCAGCAGAGAAAACAGGGATCTAACCTACGAGCAGTACTTC
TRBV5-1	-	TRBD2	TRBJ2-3	CASSPPTSGDTQYF	TGCGCCAGCAGCCCCCCGACTAGCGGGGATACGCAGTATTTT
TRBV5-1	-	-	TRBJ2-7	CARKRDEQYF	TGCGCCAGGAAGCGGGACGAGCAGTACTTC
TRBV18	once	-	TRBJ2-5	CASSPSGGHRGETQYF	TGTGCCAGCTCACCATCTGGTGGGCATCGAGGGGAGACCCAGTACTTC
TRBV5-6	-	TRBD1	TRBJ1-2	CASSSLGQGAAGYTF	TGTGCCAGCAGCTCCCTGGGGCAGGGGGCGGCTGGCTACACCTTC
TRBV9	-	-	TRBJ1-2	CASSVQNGQSYGYTF	TGTGCCAGCAGCGTCCAAAATGGACAATCCTATGGCTACACCTTC
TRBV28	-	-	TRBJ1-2	CASSLVGDGYTF	TGTGCCAGCAGTTTGGTCGGCGATGGCTACACCTTC
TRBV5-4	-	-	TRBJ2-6	CASSSAGIGANVLTF	TGTGCCAGCAGCTCGGCAGGGATTGGGGCCAACGTCCTGACTTTC
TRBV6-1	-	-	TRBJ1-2	CASSSRPGYGYTF	TGTGCCAGCAGTTCTAGGCCCGGCTATGGCTACACCTTC
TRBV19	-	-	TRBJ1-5	CASSSSTGSGGNQPQHF	TGTGCCAGTAGTAGCTCGACAGGATCAGGTGGCAACCAGCCCCAGCATTTT
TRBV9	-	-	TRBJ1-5	CASSSSGSNQPQHF	TGTGCCAGCAGTTCCTCGGGCAGCAATCAGCCCCAGCATTTT
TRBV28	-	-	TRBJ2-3	CASRADYALFTDTQYF	TGTGCCAGCAGGGCCGACTACGCCTTATTCACAGATACGCAGTATTTT
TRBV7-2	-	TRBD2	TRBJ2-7	CASSIAGLYEQYF	TGTGCCAGCAGCATAGCGGGATTATACGAGCAGTACTTC
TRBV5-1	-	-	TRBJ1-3	CASSEGTGNTIYF	TGCGCCAGCAGCGAGGGGACAGGAAACACCATATATTTT
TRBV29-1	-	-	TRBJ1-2	CSVESGEGLYTF	TGCAGCGTTGAATCCGGGGAGGGGCTCTACACCTTC
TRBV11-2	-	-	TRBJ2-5	CASSSIRGQETQYF	TGTGCCAGCAGCTCCATCAGGGGCCAAGAGACCCAGTACTTC
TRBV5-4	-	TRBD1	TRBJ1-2	CASTKGGGYYGYTF	TGTGCCAGCACCAAAGGAGGGGGCTACTATGGCTACACCTTC
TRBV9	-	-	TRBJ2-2	CASSVGVGELFF	TGTGCCAGCAGCGTAGGAGTTGGGGAGCTGTTTTTT
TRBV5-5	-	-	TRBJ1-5	CASSFSLGRNQPQHF	TGTGCCAGCAGCTTCTCTCTGGGGCGCAATCAGCCCCAGCATTTT
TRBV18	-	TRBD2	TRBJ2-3	CASSSGLAGTTDTQYF	TGTGCCAGCTCCAGCGGGCTAGCGGGGACCACAGATACGCAGTATTTT
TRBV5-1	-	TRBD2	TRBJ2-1	CASSLVGGRASYNEQFF	TGCGCCAGCAGCTTGGTTGGCGGGAGGGCCTCCTACAATGAGCAGTTCTTC
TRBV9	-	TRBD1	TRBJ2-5	CASSVSTGVETQYF	TGTGCCAGCAGCGTGTCGACAGGGGTCGAGACCCAGTACTTC
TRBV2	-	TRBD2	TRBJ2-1	CASRMGLAGGNYNEQFF	TGTGCCAGCAGGATGGGTCTAGCGGGAGGGAACTACAATGAGCAGTTCTTC
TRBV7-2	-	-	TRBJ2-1	CASSVGPYNEQFF	TGTGCCAGCAGTGTAGGTCCCTACAATGAGCAGTTCTTC
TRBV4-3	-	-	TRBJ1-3	CASSQDFPAGIANTIYF	TGCGCCAGCAGCCAAGATTTCCCCGCGGGGATTGCAAACACCATATATTTT
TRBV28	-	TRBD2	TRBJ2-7	CASARGGSHYEQYF	TGTGCCAGCGCGAGGGGCGGGAGCCACTACGAGCAGTACTTC
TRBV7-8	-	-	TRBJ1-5	CASSRDHSNQPQHF	TGTGCCAGCAGCCGGGACCATAGCAATCAGCCCCAGCATTTT
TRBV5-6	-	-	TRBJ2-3	CASSFGVSTDTQYF	TGTGCCAGCAGCTTTGGAGTGAGCACAGATACGCAGTATTTT
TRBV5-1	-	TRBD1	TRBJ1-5	CASSLGGGSNQPQHF	TGCGCCAGCAGCTTGGGAGGGGGCAGCAATCAGCCCCAGCATTTT
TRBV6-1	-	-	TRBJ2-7	CASSVSAYGGYEQYF	TGTGCCAGCAGTGTTTCGGCCTATGGCGGCTACGAGCAGTACTTC
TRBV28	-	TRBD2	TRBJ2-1	CASSSTGLNNNEQFF	TGTGCCAGCAGTTCAACGGGACTAAATAACAATGAGCAGTTCTTC
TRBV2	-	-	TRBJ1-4	CASSPSRKLFF	TGTGCCAGCAGCCCTAGCAGAAAACTGTTTTTT
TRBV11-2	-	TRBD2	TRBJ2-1	CASSLALGLAGEWYEQFF	TGTGCCAGCAGCTTAGCCCTGGGACTAGCGGGAGAATGGTATGAGCAGTTCTTC
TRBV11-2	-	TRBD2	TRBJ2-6	CASRPGLAGVSGANVLTF	TGTGCCAGCAGGCCGGGACTAGCGGGAGTTTCTGGGGCCAACGTCCTGACTTTC
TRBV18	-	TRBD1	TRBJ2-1	CASSHRQGSYNEQFF	TGTGCCAGCTCACACAGACAGGGGTCCTACAATGAGCAGTTCTTC
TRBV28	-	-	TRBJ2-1	CASNEPWSHNEQFF	TGTGCCAGCAATGAGCCTTGGAGTCACAATGAGCAGTTCTTC
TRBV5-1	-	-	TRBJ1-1	CASSPAMGTEAFF	TGCGCCAGCAGCCCTGCTATGGGCACTGAAGCTTTCTTT
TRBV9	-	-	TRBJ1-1	CASSVEQDRGTEAFF	TGTGCCAGCAGCGTAGAACAAGATAGGGGAACTGAAGCTTTCTTT
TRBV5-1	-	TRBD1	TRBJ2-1	CASSLFRQGDGDREQFF	TGCGCCAGCAGCTTGTTCCGACAGGGCGATGGGGACAGGGAGCAGTTCTTC